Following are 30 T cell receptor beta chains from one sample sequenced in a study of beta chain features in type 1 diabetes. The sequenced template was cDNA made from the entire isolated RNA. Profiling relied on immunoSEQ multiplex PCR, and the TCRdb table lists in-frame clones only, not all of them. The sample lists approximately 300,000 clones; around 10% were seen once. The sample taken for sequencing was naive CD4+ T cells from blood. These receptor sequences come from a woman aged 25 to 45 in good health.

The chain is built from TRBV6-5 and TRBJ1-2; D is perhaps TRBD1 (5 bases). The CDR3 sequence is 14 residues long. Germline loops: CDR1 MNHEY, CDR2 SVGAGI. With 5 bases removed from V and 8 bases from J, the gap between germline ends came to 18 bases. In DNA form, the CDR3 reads TGTGCCAGCAGTCCCGCCTACACAGGTCGCGGCTACACCTTC. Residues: CASSPAYTGRGYTF.

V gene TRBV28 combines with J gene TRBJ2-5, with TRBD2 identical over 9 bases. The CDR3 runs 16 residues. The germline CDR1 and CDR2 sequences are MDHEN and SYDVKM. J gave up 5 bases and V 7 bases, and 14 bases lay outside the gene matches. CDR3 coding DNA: TGTGCCAGCAAGTCTGGGTCTGGCGGGAGGGCCGAGACCCAGTACTTC. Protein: CASKSGSGGRAETQYF.

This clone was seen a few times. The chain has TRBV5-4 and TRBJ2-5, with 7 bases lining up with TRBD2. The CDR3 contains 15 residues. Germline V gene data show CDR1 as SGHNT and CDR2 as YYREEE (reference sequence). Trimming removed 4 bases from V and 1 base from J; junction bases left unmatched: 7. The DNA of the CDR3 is TGTGCCAGCAGCCCTACTAGCGCCGCCCAAGAGACCCAGTACTTC. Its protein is CASSPTSAAQETQYF.

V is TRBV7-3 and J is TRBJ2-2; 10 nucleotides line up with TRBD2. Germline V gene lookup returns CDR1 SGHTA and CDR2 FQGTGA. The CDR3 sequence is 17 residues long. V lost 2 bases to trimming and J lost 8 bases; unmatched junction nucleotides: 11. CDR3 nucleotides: TGTGCCAGCAGCTTAGCCAGCGGGAGGGCCTCAGGAGGGGAGCTGTTTTTT. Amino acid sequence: CASSLASGRASGGELFF.

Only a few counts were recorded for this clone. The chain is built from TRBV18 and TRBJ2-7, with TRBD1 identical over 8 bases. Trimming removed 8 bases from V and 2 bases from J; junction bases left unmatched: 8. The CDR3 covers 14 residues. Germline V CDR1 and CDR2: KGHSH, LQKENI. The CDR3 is CASTPGQGPYEQYF. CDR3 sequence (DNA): TGTGCCAGCACGCCCGGACAGGGACCCTACGAGCAGTACTTC.

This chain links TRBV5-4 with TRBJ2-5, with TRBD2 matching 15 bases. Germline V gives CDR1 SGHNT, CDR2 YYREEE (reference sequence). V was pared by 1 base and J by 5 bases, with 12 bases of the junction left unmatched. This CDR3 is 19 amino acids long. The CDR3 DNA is TGTGCCAGCAGCTTGTCTCTCCGGACTAGCGGGAGGGCCGGGGAGACCCAGTACTTC. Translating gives CASSLSLRTSGRAGETQYF.

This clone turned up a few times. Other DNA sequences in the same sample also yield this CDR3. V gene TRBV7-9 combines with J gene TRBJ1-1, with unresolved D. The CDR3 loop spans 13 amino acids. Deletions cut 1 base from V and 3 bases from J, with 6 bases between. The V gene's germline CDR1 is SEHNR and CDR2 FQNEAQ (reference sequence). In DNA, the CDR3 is TGTGCCAGCAGCTTAGTCGCGGACACTGAAGCTTTCTTT. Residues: CASSLVADTEAFF. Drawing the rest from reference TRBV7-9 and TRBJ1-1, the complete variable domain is DTGVSQNPRHKITKRGQNVTFRCDPISEHNRLYWYRQTLGQGPEFLTYFQNEAQLEKSRLLSDRFSAERPKGSFSTLEIQRTEQGDSAMYLCASSLVADTEAFFGQGTRLTVV.

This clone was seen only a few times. This CDR3 is CASSPGQGGEPQHF. The CDR3 nucleotides are TGTGCCAGCAGCCCCGGACAGGGCGGCGAGCCCCAGCATTTT. V gene TRBV7-9 combines with J gene TRBJ1-5, with 8 positions matching TRBD1. V shed 5 bases, J shed 8 bases, and the junction held 8 bases outside the gene matches. The CDR3 extends over 14 amino acids. From germline, CDR1 is SEHNR and CDR2 FQNEAQ (reference sequence).

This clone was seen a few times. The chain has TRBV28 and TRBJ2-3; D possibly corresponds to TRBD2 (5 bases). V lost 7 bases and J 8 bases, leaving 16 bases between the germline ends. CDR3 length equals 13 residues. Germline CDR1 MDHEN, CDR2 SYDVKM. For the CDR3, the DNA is TGTGCCAGCACCCCCGGTCGGGATATTACGCAGTATTTT. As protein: CASTPGRDITQYF.

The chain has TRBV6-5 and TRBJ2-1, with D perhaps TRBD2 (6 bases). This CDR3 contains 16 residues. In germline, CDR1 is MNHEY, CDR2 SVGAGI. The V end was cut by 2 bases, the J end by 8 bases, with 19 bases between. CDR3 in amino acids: CASSYQTSWVFDEQFF. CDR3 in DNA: TGTGCCAGCAGTTACCAGACTAGTTGGGTATTCGATGAGCAGTTCTTC.

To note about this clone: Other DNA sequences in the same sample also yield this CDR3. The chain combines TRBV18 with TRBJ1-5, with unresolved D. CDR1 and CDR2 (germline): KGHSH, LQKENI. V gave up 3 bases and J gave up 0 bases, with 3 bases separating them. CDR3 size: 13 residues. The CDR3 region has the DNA TGTGCCAGCTCACCCCTTAGCAATCAGCCCCAGCATTTT. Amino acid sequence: CASSPLSNQPQHF. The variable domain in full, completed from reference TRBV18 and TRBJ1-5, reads NAGVMQNPRHLVRRRGQEARLRCSPMKGHSHVYWYRQLPEEGLKFMVYLQKENIIDESGMPKERFSAEFPKEGPSILRIQQVVRGDSAAYFCASSPLSNQPQHFGDGTRLSIL.

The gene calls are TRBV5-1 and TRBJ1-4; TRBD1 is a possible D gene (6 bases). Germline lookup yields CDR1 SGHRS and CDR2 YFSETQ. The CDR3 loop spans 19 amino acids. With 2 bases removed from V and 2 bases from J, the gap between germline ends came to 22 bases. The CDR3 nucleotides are TGCGCCAGCAGCTTCGGTCTTTCGGGGGGCGTCGGGACTAATGAAAAACTGTTTTTT. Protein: CASSFGLSGGVGTNEKLFF.

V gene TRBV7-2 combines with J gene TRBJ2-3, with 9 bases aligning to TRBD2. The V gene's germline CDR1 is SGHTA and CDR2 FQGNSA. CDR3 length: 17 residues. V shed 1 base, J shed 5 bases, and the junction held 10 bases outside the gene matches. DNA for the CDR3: TGTGCCAGCAGCTTAGAGGCTAGCGGGAATGGGATAGATACGCAGTATTTT. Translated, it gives CASSLEASGNGIDTQYF.

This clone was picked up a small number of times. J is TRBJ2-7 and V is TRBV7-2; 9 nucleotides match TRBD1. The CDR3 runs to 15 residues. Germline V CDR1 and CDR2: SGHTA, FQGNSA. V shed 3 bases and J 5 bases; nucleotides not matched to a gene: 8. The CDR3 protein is CASSFQGQGYHEQYF. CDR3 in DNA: TGTGCCAGCAGCTTCCAGGGACAGGGCTACCACGAGCAGTACTTC.

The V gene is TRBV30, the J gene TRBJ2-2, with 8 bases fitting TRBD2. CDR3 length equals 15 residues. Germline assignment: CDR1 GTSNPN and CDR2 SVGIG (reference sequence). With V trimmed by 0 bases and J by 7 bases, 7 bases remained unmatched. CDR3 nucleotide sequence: TGTGCCTGGAGTGTTCGGACTAGCTTCATCGGGGAGCTGTTTTTT. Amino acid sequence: CAWSVRTSFIGELFF.

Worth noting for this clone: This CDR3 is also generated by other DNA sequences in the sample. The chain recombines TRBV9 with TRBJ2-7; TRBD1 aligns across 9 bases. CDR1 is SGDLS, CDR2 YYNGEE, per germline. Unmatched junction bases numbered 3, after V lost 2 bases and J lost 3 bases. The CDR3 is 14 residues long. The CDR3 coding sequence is TGTGCCAGCAGCGTCGGGACAGGGCTCTACGAGCAGTACTTC. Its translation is CASSVGTGLYEQYF.

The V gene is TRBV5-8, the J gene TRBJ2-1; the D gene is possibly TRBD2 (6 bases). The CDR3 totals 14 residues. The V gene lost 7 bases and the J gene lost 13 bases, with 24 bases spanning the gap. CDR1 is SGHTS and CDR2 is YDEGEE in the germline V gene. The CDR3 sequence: CASAPGGTAWVQFF. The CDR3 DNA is TGTGCCAGCGCCCCCGGGGGAACTGCCTGGGTCCAGTTCTTC.

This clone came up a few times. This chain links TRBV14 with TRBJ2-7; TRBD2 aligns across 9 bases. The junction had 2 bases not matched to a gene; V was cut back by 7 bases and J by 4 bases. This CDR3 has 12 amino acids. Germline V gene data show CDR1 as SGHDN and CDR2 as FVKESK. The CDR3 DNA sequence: TGTGCCAGCAATGCGGGAGGGTACGAGCAGTACTTC. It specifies CASNAGGYEQYF.

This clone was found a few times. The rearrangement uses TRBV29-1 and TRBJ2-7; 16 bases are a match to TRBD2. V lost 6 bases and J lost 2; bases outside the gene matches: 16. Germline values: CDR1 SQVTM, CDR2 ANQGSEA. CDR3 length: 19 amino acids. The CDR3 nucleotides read TGCAGCGTCACACTGACCGGGACTAGCGGGAGGGGTGTAGCCTACGAGCAGTACTTC. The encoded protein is CSVTLTGTSGRGVAYEQYF.

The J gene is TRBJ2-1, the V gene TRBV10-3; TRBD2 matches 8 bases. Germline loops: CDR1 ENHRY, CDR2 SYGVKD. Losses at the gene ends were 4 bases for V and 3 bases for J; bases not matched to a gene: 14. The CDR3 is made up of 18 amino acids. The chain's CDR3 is CAISGVTTSSGSYNEQFF. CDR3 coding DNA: TGTGCCATCAGTGGAGTCACCACGAGCAGCGGGAGCTACAATGAGCAGTTCTTC.

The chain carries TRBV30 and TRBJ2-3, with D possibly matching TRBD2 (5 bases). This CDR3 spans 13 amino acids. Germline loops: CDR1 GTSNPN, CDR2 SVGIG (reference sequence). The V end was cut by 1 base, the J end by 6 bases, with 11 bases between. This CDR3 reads CAWSAAEWDTQYF. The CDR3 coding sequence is TGTGCCTGGAGTGCAGCGGAGTGGGATACGCAGTATTTT.

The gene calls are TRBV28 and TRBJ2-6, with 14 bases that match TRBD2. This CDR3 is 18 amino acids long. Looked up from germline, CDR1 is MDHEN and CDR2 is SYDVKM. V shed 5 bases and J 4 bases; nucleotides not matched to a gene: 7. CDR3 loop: CASSPGLAGVYGANVLTF. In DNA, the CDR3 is TGTGCCAGCAGTCCGGGACTAGCGGGAGTGTACGGGGCCAACGTCCTGACTTTC.

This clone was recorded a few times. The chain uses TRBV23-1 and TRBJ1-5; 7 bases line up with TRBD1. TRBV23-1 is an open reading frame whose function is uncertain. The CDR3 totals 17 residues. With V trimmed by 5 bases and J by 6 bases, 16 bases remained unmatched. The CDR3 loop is CASSFLSRQGVAQPQHF. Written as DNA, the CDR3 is TGCGCCAGCAGTTTTTTGAGTCGGCAGGGGGTAGCTCAGCCCCAGCATTTT.

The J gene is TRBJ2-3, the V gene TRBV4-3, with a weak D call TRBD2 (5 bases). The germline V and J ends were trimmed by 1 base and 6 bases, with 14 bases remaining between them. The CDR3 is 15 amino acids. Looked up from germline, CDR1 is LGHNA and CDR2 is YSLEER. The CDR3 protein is CASSQVSDPQDTQYF. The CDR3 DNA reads TGCGCCAGCAGCCAAGTTAGCGACCCGCAGGATACGCAGTATTTT.

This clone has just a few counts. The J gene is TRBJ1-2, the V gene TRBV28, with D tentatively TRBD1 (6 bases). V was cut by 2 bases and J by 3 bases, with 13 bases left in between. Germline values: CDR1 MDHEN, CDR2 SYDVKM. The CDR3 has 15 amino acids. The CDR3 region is CASSLAAGADYGYTF. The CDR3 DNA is TGTGCCAGCAGTTTAGCTGCGGGGGCCGACTATGGCTACACCTTC.

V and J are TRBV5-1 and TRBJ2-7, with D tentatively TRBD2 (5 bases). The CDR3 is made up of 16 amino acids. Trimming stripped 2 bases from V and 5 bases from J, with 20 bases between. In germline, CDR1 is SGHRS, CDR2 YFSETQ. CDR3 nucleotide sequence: TGCGCCAGCAGCTTAGGGTCCGGCGGGTACCCCGACGAGCAGTACTTC. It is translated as CASSLGSGGYPDEQYF.

The CDR3 DNA reads TGTGCCAGCAGCTCCCGGAGGGGGGGGGACTATGGCTACACCTTC. Protein: CASSSRRGGDYGYTF. The chain uses TRBV7-9 and TRBJ1-2; D may be TRBD1 (6 bases). Germline V gene sequence: CDR1 SEHNR, CDR2 FQNEAQ (reference sequence). The CDR3 is made up of 15 amino acids. V was pared by 4 bases and J by 3 bases, with 15 bases between.

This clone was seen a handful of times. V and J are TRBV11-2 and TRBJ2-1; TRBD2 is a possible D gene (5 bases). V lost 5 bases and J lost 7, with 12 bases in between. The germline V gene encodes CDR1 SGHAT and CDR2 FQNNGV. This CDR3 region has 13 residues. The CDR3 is CASSVGLGNEQFF. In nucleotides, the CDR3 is TGTGCCAGCAGCGTCGGACTGGGAAATGAGCAGTTCTTC.

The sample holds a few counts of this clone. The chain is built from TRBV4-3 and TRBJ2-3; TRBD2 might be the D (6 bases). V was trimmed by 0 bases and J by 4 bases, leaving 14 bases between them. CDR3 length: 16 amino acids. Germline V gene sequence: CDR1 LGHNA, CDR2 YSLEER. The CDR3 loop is CASSQDGRDGADTQYF. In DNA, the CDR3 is TGCGCCAGCAGCCAAGATGGGCGGGACGGGGCAGATACGCAGTATTTT.

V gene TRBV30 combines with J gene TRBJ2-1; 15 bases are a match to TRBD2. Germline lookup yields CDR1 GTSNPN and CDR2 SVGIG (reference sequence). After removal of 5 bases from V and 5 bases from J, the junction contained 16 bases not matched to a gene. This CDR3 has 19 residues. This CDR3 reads CAWYKPGLAGGHLHNEQFF. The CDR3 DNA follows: TGTGCCTGGTACAAGCCGGGACTAGCGGGAGGTCATCTACACAATGAGCAGTTCTTC. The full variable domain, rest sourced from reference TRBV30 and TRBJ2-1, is SQTIHQWPATLVQPVGSPLSLECTVEGTSNPNLYWYRQAAGRGLQLLFYSVGIGQISSEVPQNLSASRPQDRQFILSSKKLLLSDSGFYLCAWYKPGLAGGHLHNEQFFGPGTRLTVL.